This entry concerns a single TCR beta chain. Its antigen is still unknown. The entry originates in a study of identifying expanded T cells in peripheral blood. Collection occurred without any documented infections or immune events in donors. Whole-study findings and limits: Approximately 1.1 clones differed between technical replicates, versus approximately 17 and 20 over time. Clone count variance between approximately two-week samples rose with total template count.

The data were produced by immunoSEQ multiplex PCR, yet TCRdb's version contains in-frame clones alone and is incomplete. The repertoire holds around 100,000 clones, with 88% as singletons. The germline V gene has CDR1 LGHNA and CDR2 YSLEER. CDR3 length: 16 residues. Trimming removed 0 bases at V and 9 bases at J, with 20 bases between. The sequenced material came from blood. V is TRBV4-3 and J is TRBJ2-5; the D gene could be TRBD1 or TRBD2 (6 bases each). This TCR came from a person aged 18-70 years in good health. In DNA, the CDR3 is TGCGCCAGCAGCCAAGATTTTGGCGGGATTAAGGGGGCCCAGTACTTC. The encoded protein is CASSQDFGGIKGAQYF.